This T cell receptor (beta chain) was recorded in a study of molecular identifiers for immune sequencing clone quantification. The CDR3 covers 14 residues. Germline CDR1 and CDR2: LGHNA and YSLEER. Libraries of bulk TCR were made by previously described methods (with listed TCR primers). TCRdb called the PCR reads again in MiXCR, with one record for every CDR3 protein. The repertoire holds over 600,000 distinct CDR3 sequences, with nearly 20% as singletons. Study observations and caveats: Reportedly, one cell's Jurkat TCR RNA was detected within 1,200,000 naive CD8 cells.

Naive CD8 T cells were picked out by sorting for CD8+CD4-CCR7+CD45RA+. With respect to this clonotype: The antigen remains unidentified. Given a much more abundant clone one base away, this may be a read error.

The clonotype was recovered from a human donor in good health. Some libraries in this study had Jurkat cell RNA spiked in. Sequenced: naive CD8+ T cells from blood, with Jurkat cell RNA spiked in. Subset: FACS-sorted CD8+CD4-CCR7+CD45RA+ naive T cells. J is TRBJ2-7 and V is TRBV4-3; TRBD1 aligns across 9 bases. CDR3: CASGQYRGPYEQYF. CDR3 in DNA: TGCGCCAGCGGCCAGTACAGGGGGCCCTACGAGCAGTACTTC.